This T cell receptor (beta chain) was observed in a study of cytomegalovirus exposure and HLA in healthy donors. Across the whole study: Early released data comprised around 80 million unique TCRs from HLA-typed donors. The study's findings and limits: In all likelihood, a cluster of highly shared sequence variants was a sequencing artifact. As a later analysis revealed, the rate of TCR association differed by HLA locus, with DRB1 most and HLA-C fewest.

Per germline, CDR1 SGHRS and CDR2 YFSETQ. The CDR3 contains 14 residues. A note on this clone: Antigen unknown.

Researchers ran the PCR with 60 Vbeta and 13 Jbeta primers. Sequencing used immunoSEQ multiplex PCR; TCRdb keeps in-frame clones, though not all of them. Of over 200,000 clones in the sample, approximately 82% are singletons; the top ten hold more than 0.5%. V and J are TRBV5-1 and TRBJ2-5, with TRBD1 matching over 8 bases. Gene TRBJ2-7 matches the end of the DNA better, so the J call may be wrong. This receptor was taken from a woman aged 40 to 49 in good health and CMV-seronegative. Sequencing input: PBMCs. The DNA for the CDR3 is TGCGCCAGCAGCCCCGGACAGGGAATCGTCGAGCAGTACTTC. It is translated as CASSPGQGIVEQYF.